Below, 16 T cell receptor beta chains from the same sample are listed, as sequenced in a study of T cells after yellow fever vaccination. TCRdb re-analysed the 5' RACE reads in MiXCR, keeping a single row per CDR3 protein. The table lists about 50,000 distinct CDR3 sequences, approximately 7% of them singletons. The material sequenced was CD8+ T cells sorted from PBMCs, taken roughly 15 days after the first yellow fever vaccination. The receptors here all came from a man aged 18-30 years who received the YFV17D yellow fever vaccine.

Concerning this clonotype itself: A much larger clone sits a single nucleotide away, making a read error possible. This CDR3 reads CASSLHPPRDRGKLYF. DNA of the CDR3: TGTGCCAGCAGCTTACACCCTCCAAGGGACAGGGGTAAACTGTATTTT. V usage is TRBV7-2 and J usage is TRBJ1-4; 10 positions match TRBD1. Germline V CDR1 and CDR2: SGHTA, FQGNSA. CDR3 length equals 16 residues.

This clonotype showed up many times. CDR3 sequence reads: CASSQEARRYEQYF. The DNA of the CDR3 is TGCGCCAGCAGCCAAGAGGCCAGGCGGTACGAGCAGTACTTC. The chain is built from TRBV4-1 and TRBJ2-7, with unresolved D. Germline CDR1 reads MGHRA; CDR2 reads YSYEKL. The CDR3 spans 14 residues. The ends were cut back, 0 bases at V and 4 bases at J, with 10 bases in the middle.

This clonotype was counted ten times or more. This chain's CDR3 is CASSPTTHPYEQYV. CDR3 DNA: TGTGCCAGCAGCCCAACAACCCACCCCTACGAGCAGTACGTC. The genes are TRBV9 and TRBJ2-7; no clear D. Germline V gene sequence: CDR1 SGDLS, CDR2 YYNGEE. The CDR3 has 14 residues. V lost 4 bases and J 2 bases, leaving 13 bases between the germline ends.

This clonotype was found many times. The chain has TRBV12-3 or TRBV12-4 and TRBJ2-7; D unresolved. The CDR3 covers 14 residues. Trimming cost V 2 bases and J 6 bases, with 14 bases left between them. CDR3 sequence: CASSLYPASPEQYF. The CDR3 DNA sequence: TGTGCCAGCAGTTTATATCCGGCATCTCCCGAGCAGTACTTC.

This clonotype was detected ten times or more. This chain uses TRBV6-5 with TRBJ2-7; a weak D match, TRBD1 (6 bases). Germline V gene sequence: CDR1 MNHEY, CDR2 SVGAGI. This CDR3 is 14 amino acids long. Trimming took 0 bases from V and 2 from J, leaving 8 bases between them. The CDR3 sequence: CASSYSDSPYEQYF. The CDR3 DNA follows: TGTGCCAGCAGTTACTCGGACAGCCCCTACGAGCAGTACTTC.

The V and J genes are TRBV7-9 and TRBJ2-7, with a tentative D call TRBD2 (5 bases). This CDR3 has 13 amino acids. V lost 0 bases and J lost 2, with 5 bases in between. Germline V lookup: CDR1 SEHNR, CDR2 FQNEAQ (reference sequence). The CDR3 region has the DNA TGTGCCAGCAGCTTAGCAGCGGCCTACGAGCAGTACTTC. It encodes CASSLAAAYEQYF.

This clonotype came up many times. V and J are TRBV5-6 and TRBJ2-3; D unclear. CDR1 is SGHDT and CDR2 is YYEEEE in the germline V gene. This CDR3 contains 11 residues. Trimming removed 5 bases from V and 2 bases from J, with 3 bases in between. The CDR3 sequence is CASSNTDTQYF. Here the CDR3 DNA reads TGTGCCAGCAGTAACACAGATACGCAGTATTTT.

This clonotype was counted ten times or more. This chain joins TRBV6-2 or TRBV6-3 and TRBJ2-7; D might be TRBD2 (5 bases). With 10 bases removed from V and 2 bases from J, the gap between germline ends came to 9 bases. Germline V gene lookup returns CDR1 MNHEY and CDR2 SVGEGT. CDR3 length equals 11 residues. The CDR3 protein is CAIRSAYEQYF. The CDR3 DNA sequence: TGTGCCATCCGTAGCGCCTACGAGCAGTACTTC.

This clonotype was seen ten or more times. J is TRBJ2-5 and V is TRBV5-1; TRBD1 is a possible D gene (6 bases). The germline CDR1 and CDR2 sequences are SGHRS and YFSETQ. The CDR3 runs 16 residues. V dropped 4 bases and J dropped 2 bases, with 18 bases sitting between them. The CDR3: CASSTQKTGPQETQYF. The CDR3, as DNA: TGCGCCAGCAGCACCCAGAAGACAGGTCCACAAGAGACCCAGTACTTC.

This clonotype was seen ten or more times. The rearrangement links TRBV6-4 to TRBJ2-3; TRBD2 agrees at 11 bases. The CDR3 is made up of 16 amino acids. The germline V gene has CDR1 MRHNA and CDR2 SNTAGT. V was pared by 3 bases and J by 2 bases, with 4 bases of the junction left unmatched. The CDR3 nucleotides read TGTGCCAGCAGTGAGTCTAGCGGGGGGCCCACAGATACGCAGTATTTT. Translating gives CASSESSGGPTDTQYF.

At least ten counts were recorded for this clonotype. This chain connects TRBV27 to TRBJ2-1; TRBD1 aligns across 8 bases. V was pared by 10 bases and J by 4 bases, with 3 bases of the junction left unmatched. The CDR3 spans 12 residues. Germline-derived CDR1 and CDR2 are MNHEY and SMNVEV (reference sequence). The CDR3 DNA reads TGTGCCACCGGACAGGGATACAATGAGCAGTTCTTC. This encodes CATGQGYNEQFF.

This clonotype was detected ten times or more. This rearrangement joins TRBV7-8 to TRBJ1-3; D is unresolved. The CDR3 contains 17 residues. Germline V gene data show CDR1 as SGHVS and CDR2 as FQNEAQ. V dropped 4 bases and J dropped 2 bases, with 18 bases sitting between them. In DNA form, the CDR3 reads TGTGCCAGCAGCTCCCGACGGGGAAGAACACCTGGAAACACCATATATTTT. It yields the protein CASSSRRGRTPGNTIYF.

This clonotype has ten or more counts. This chain joins TRBV3-1 and TRBJ2-3, with 8 positions matching TRBD2. Germline-derived CDR1 and CDR2 are LGHDT and YNNKEL (reference sequence). This CDR3 has 16 residues. The V gene end was trimmed by 8 bases and the J gene end by 1 base; junction bases not matched to a gene: 11. In DNA, the CDR3 is TGTGCCAGCCCATTCGGCCAGCGGGGGCGCACAGATACGCAGTATTTT. Its translation: CASPFGQRGRTDTQYF.

The chain uses TRBV12-3 or TRBV12-4 and TRBJ2-7; D is undetermined. There are 14 residues in the CDR3. V lost 3 bases, J lost 3 bases, and 12 bases lay in between. The CDR3 DNA is TGTGCCAGCAGTTTCGGCGCACCGTTCTACGAGCAGTACTTC. Its translation is CASSFGAPFYEQYF.

V gene TRBV5-4 combines with J gene TRBJ2-1, with 8 bases identical to TRBD2. The CDR3 contains 14 residues. Germline V CDR1 and CDR2: SGHNT, YYREEE (reference sequence). V was pared by 10 bases and J by 4 bases, with 10 bases of the junction left unmatched. CDR3 coding DNA: TGTGCCTCCTATTTCCGGGGGGGTTACAATGAGCAGTTCTTC. It encodes CASYFRGGYNEQFF. Full variable domain (missing parts from reference TRBV5-4 and TRBJ2-1): ETGVTQSPTHLIKTRGQQVTLRCSSQSGHNTVSWYQQALGQGPQFIFQYYREEENGRGNFPPRFSGLQFPNYSSELNVNALELDDSALYLCASYFRGGYNEQFFGPGTRLTVL.

This clonotype came up many times. The chain employs TRBV4-1 and TRBJ1-6, with 8 bases that match TRBD1. Looked up from germline, CDR1 is MGHRA and CDR2 is YSYEKL. The V segment lost 0 bases and the J segment 4 bases; nucleotides outside the gene matches: 2. CDR3 size: 16 residues. The CDR3: CASSQDRTGYNSPLHF. The CDR3, as DNA: TGCGCCAGCAGCCAAGATCGGACAGGGTATAATTCACCCCTCCACTTT.